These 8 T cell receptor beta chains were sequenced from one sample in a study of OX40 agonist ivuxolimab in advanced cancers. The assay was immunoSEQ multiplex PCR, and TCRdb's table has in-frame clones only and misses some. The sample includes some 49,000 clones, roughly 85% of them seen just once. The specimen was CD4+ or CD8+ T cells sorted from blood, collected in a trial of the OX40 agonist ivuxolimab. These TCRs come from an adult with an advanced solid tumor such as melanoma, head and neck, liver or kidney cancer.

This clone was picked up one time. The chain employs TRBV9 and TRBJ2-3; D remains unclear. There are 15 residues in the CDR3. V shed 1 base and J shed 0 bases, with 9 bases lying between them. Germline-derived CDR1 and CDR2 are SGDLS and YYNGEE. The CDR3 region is CASSVWGPSTDTQYF. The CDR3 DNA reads TGTGCCAGCAGCGTATGGGGTCCTAGCACAGATACGCAGTATTTT. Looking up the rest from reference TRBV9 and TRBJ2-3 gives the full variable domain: DSGVTQTPKHLITATGQRVTLRCSPRSGDLSVYWYQQSLDQGLQFLIQYYNGEERAKGNILERFSAQQFPDLHSELNLSSLELGDSALYFCASSVWGPSTDTQYFGPGTRLTVL.

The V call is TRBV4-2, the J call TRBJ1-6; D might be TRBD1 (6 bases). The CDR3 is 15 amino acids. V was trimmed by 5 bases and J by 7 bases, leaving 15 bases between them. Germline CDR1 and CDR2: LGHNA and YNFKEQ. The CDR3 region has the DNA TGTGCCAGCAGCGTCCGGGACAAGTGGAATTCACCCCTCCACTTT. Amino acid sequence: CASSVRDKWNSPLHF.

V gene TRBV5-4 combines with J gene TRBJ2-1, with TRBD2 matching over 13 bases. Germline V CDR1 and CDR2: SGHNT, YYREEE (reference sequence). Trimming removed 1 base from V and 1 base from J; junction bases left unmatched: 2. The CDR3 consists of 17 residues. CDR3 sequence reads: CASSLSLAGGSYNEQFF. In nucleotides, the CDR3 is TGTGCCAGCAGCTTGTCACTAGCGGGAGGGTCCTACAATGAGCAGTTCTTC.

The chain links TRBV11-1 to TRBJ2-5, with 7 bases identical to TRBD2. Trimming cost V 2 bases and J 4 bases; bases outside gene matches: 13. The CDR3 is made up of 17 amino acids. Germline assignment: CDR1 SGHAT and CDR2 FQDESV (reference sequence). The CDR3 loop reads CASSLPGSPTGGETQYF. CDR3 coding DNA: TGTGCCAGCAGCTTACCGGGCAGCCCCACGGGAGGAGAGACCCAGTACTTC.

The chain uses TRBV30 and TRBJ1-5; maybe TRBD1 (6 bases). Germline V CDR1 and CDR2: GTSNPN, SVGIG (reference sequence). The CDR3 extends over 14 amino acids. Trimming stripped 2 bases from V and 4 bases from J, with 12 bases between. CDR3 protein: CAWSRDNLNQPQHF. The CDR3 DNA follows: TGTGCCTGGAGTAGGGACAACCTAAATCAGCCCCAGCATTTT.

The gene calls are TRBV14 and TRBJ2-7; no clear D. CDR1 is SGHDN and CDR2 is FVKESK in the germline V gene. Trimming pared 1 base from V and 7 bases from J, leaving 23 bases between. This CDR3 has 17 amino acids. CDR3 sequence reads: CASSQVDSYTLRREQYF. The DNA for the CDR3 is TGTGCCAGCAGCCAAGTCGACTCTTACACTCTCCGTAGGGAGCAGTACTTC.

The CDR3 here is CASSFLFSPFGNTIYF. CDR3 coding DNA: TGCGCCAGCAGCTTTTTGTTCTCCCCCTTCGGAAACACCATATATTTT. The chain recombines TRBV5-1 with TRBJ1-3; D gene unclear. The CDR3 covers 16 residues. Germline V gene sequence: CDR1 SGHRS, CDR2 YFSETQ. V was trimmed by 2 bases and J by 4 bases, leaving 16 bases between them.

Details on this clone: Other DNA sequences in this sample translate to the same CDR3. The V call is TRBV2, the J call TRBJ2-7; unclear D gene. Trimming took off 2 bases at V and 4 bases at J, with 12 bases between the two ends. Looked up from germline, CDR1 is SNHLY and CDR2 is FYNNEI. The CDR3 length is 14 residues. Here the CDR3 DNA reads TGTGCCAGCAGTGAATGGTACAGACCTTACGAGCAGTACTTC. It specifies CASSEWYRPYEQYF.